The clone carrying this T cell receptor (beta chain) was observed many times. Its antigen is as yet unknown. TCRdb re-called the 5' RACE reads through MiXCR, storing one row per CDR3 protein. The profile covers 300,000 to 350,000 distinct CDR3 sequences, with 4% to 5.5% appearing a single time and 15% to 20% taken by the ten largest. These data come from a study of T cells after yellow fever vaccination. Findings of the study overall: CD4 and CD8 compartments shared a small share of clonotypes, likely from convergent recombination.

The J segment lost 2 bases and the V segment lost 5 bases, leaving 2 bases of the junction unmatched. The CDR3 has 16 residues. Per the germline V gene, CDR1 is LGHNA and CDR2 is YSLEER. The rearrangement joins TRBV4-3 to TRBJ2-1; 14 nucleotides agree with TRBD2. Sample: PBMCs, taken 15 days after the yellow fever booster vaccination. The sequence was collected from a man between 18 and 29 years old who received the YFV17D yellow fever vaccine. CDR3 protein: CASSSTSGGAYNEQFF. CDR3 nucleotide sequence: TGCGCCAGCAGCTCGACTAGCGGGGGGGCCTACAATGAGCAGTTCTTC.